Detailed here is one T cell receptor beta chain. TCR beta sequences were obtained from blood CD8+ and CD4+ T cells. This entry belongs to a study of CD8 T cells in Susac syndrome. Reverse transcription of roughly 0.5 to 1 ug RNA was performed with random hexamers. TCRdb used MiXCR to reprocess the immunoSEQ multiplex PCR reads, holding one entry per CDR3 protein. The sample contains about 120,000 distinct CDR3 sequences, about 93% of which appear only once. The sequenced material came from CD8+ T cells from PBMCs. The receptor was isolated from a human donor with Susac syndrome.

The CDR3 sequence: CSVEDGGTGNTIYF. The CDR3 DNA reads TGCAGCGTTGAAGACGGCGGGACTGGAAACACCATATATTTT. The chain employs TRBV29-1 and TRBJ1-3, with D unresolved. Germline CDR1 is SQVTM and CDR2 is ANQGSEA. V was cut by 0 bases and J by 2 bases, with 8 bases left in between. This CDR3 is built from 14 residues.